This is a list of T cell receptor beta chains from one sample in a study of cytomegalovirus exposure and HLA in healthy donors. The protocol was immunoSEQ multiplex PCR, while the TCRdb copy is restricted to in-frame clones and leaves out a portion. Of under 200,000 clones listed, roughly 78% are singletons. The sequenced sample consisted of PBMCs. All receptors derive from a woman between 40 and 50 years old in good health and CMV-seronegative. Both conserved end residues are part of each CDR3. The D gene is left open where the match is weak. Size is stated for part of the rows, as once, few or many counts, or as a class when the clone is expanded.

D | size | J | V | CDR3 | DNA
. | few | TRBJ1-1 | TRBV4-1 | CASSRPRSTEAFF | TGCGCCAGCAGCCGCCCTCGCAGCACTGAAGCTTTCTTT
. | . | TRBJ1-6 | TRBV6-5 | CASSYAGLNSPLHF | TGTGCCAGCAGTTACGCAGGGCTAAATTCACCCCTCCACTTT
. | . | TRBJ2-7 | TRBV28 | CASSLAGSTYEQYF | TGTGCCAGCAGTTTAGCAGGGTCAACCTACGAGCAGTACTTC
. | . | TRBJ1-6 | TRBV7-9 | CASSFQVPNSPLHF | TGTGCCAGCAGCTTCCAGGTCCCGAATTCACCCCTCCACTTT
. | . | TRBJ1-1 | TRBV6-5 | CASSRRVLNTEAFF | TGTGCCAGCAGTCGCAGGGTTTTGAACACTGAAGCTTTCTTT
. | . | TRBJ1-1 | TRBV6-4 | CVVAEAFF | TGTGTGGTAGCTGAAGCTTTCTTT
. | once | TRBJ2-3 | TRBV28 | CASSLVQGREYF | TGTGCCAGCAGTTTGGTCCAGGGGAGGGAGTATTTT
TRBD1 | . | TRBJ1-2 | TRBV5-1 | CASSLGDRSGYTF | TGCGCCAGCAGCTTGGGGGACAGGTCTGGCTACACCTTC
. | . | TRBJ2-7 | TRBV2 | CASCRDKPYEQYF | TGTGCCAGCTGCCGGGATAAGCCTTACGAGCAGTACTTC
TRBD1 | . | TRBJ1-2 | TRBV29-1 | CSLRQGEGYTF | TGCAGCCTAAGACAGGGTGAGGGCTACACCTTC
. | . | TRBJ1-1 | TRBV7-8 | CASSLVGTQAFF | TGTGCCAGCAGCTTGGTGGGGACTCAAGCTTTCTTT
. | . | TRBJ2-6 | TRBV7-3 | CASSQMDRSSSGANVLTF | TGTGCCAGCAGCCAAATGGACAGATCCAGCTCTGGGGCCAACGTCCTGACTTTC
. | . | TRBJ1-3 | TRBV7-2 | CASSLLFKSGPSGNTIYF | TGTGCCAGCAGCTTATTGTTTAAGTCAGGGCCCTCTGGAAACACCATATATTTT
. | . | TRBJ2-3 | TRBV5-1 | CASSPIGRGLTDTQYF | TGCGCCAGCAGCCCCATAGGGAGGGGGTTAACAGATACGCAGTATTTT
TRBD1 | . | TRBJ1-1 | TRBV27 | CASSLSPGTGNTEAFF | TGTGCCAGCAGTTTATCGCCTGGGACAGGGAACACTGAAGCTTTCTTT
. | . | TRBJ1-2 | TRBV2 | CAILTLYGYTF | TGTGCCATCCTTACCCTATATGGCTACACCTTC
. | few | TRBJ1-1 | TRBV4-1 | CASSQWTKRDGAFF | TGCGCCAGCAGCCAATGGACCAAGCGGGACGGAGCTTTCTTT
TRBD1 | few | TRBJ1-2 | TRBV2 | CASNVGQGRYTF | TGTGCCAGCAACGTAGGACAGGGACGCTACACCTTC
. | . | TRBJ1-6 | TRBV27 | CASSADRLSSYNSPLHF | TGTGCCAGCAGTGCCGACAGGTTAAGCTCCTATAATTCACCCCTCCACTTT
. | . | TRBJ2-5 | TRBV6-5 | CASSFDRKQETQYF | TGTGCCAGCAGTTTTGACAGAAAGCAAGAGACCCAGTACTTC
TRBD1 | . | TRBJ1-2 | TRBV9 | CASTRGQGAGGYTF | TGTGCCAGCACCCGGGGCCAGGGGGCCGGTGGCTACACCTTC
. | . | TRBJ2-3 | TRBV9 | CASSVAEDTQYF | TGTGCCAGCAGCGTAGCTGAGGATACGCAGTATTTT
. | . | TRBJ2-1 | TRBV9 | CASSATWGVGEQFF | TGTGCCAGCAGTGCCACCTGGGGGGTCGGTGAGCAGTTCTTC
. | . | TRBJ2-7 | TRBV7-2 | CASSLGVSYEQYF | TGTGCCAGCAGCTTAGGCGTCTCCTACGAGCAGTACTTC
TRBD2 | . | TRBJ2-1 | TRBV4-2 | CASSQEPSGTYNEQFF | TGTGCCAGCAGCCAAGAGCCTAGCGGGACATACAATGAGCAGTTCTTC
. | . | TRBJ2-1 | TRBV5-1 | CASSLWGSGVANEQFF | TGCGCCAGCAGCTTGTGGGGGTCAGGGGTGGCCAATGAGCAGTTCTTC